A selection of T cell receptor beta chains follows, all from one sample in a study of post-analysis software for immune sequencing data. TCRdb re-called the PCR reads with MiXCR, one entry per CDR3 protein. The sample contains 650,000 to 850,000 distinct CDR3 sequences, 53% of which appear only once. What was sequenced was blood. Receptor source: a girl between 10 and 17 years old with multiple sclerosis. Both conserved end residues are trimmed from each CDR3. Fields, in order: V gene, J gene, CDR3 protein.

>TRBV29-1|TRBJ1-1
SVVTGLGGEAF
>TRBV29-1|TRBJ2-7
SVELGQLYEQY
>TRBV12-3/TRBV12-4|TRBJ1-2
ASSELRGGKGYGYT
>TRBV3-1|TRBJ2-7
ASSQAGGGRTIYEQY
>TRBV7-9|TRBJ2-1
ASSYLRGQF
>TRBV20-1|-
SATPGTGANEQY
>TRBV7-9|TRBJ2-6
ASSLVAKSPQGSGANVLT
>TRBV10-3|TRBJ2-3
ASGGTGGDTQY
>TRBV3-1|TRBJ2-1
ASSQKGGGAYNEQF
>TRBV2|TRBJ2-1
ASWHHPPGQGNNEQF
>TRBV25-1|TRBJ2-7
ASSDVGPNYEQY
>TRBV20-1|TRBJ1-6
SAREAQGSSPLH
>TRBV12-3/TRBV12-4|TRBJ2-7
ASSFGTGTYEQY
>TRBV9|TRBJ2-5
ASSGQGSQETQY
>TRBV5-1|TRBJ1-2
ASSWGQTNYGYT
>TRBV4-1|TRBJ2-7
ASSQVQGKALGGYYEQY
>TRBV29-1|TRBJ2-1
SVERIPGRGETYNEQF
>TRBV12-3/TRBV12-4|TRBJ2-7
ASSLGQGIFYEQY
>TRBV20-1|TRBJ1-1
SARDPGREAF
>TRBV20-1|TRBJ1-2
SARDQKGREDGYT
>TRBV20-1|TRBJ1-5
SARRGEISNQPQH
>TRBV20-1|TRBJ2-3
SAGGRAWSRRRFGTDTQY
>TRBV27|TRBJ1-1
ASSLTGGGRLRNTEAF
>TRBV7-9|TRBJ1-1
ASSLLQNTEAF
>TRBV20-1|TRBJ2-7
SARDPGVAMGEQY
>TRBV5-1|TRBJ2-7
ASSRAGQGAYEQY
>TRBV20-1|TRBJ1-4
SAIHPGQTNEKLF
>TRBV6-1|TRBJ1-5
ASSARRDRARQPQH
>TRBV20-1|TRBJ2-5
SATPTRSRETQY
>TRBV3-1|TRBJ1-2
ASSQVNYGYT
>TRBV11-2|TRBJ2-6
ASRSRDGVIFSGVNVLT
>TRBV7-9|TRBJ2-3
ASSLRTTRDTQY
>TRBV5-1|TRBJ1-5
ASSLGGVGQPQH
>TRBV7-9|TRBJ1-4
ASTRETNEKLF
>TRBV25-1|-
ASSESMGGSYNEQY
>TRBV3-1|TRBJ1-6
ASSQDQAGNSPLH
>TRBV29-1|TRBJ2-5
SVSDGQETQY
>TRBV5-1|TRBJ1-4
ASSLAGNDFNEKLF
>TRBV2|TRBJ2-1
ASSAAGTTNFYNEQF
>TRBV29-1|TRBJ1-1
SVERFATEAF
>TRBV20-1|TRBJ2-7
SARAPWAYEQY
>TRBV5-5|TRBJ2-7
ASSPWAGNEQY
>TRBV6-1|TRBJ2-5
ASSEGSGKETQY
>TRBV15|TRBJ2-3
ATSRVGNGGTDTQY
>TRBV6-1|TRBJ2-6
ATEAGTLSGANVLT
>TRBV7-6|TRBJ2-7
ASSLSQTEVIHEQY
>TRBV6-1|TRBJ1-1
ASSATGAATEAF
>TRBV2|TRBJ2-5
ASTLQETQY
>TRBV5-6|TRBJ2-7
ASSLSLDFSYEQY
>TRBV7-9|TRBJ2-6
ASSSDLNRVTGANVLT
>TRBV12-3/TRBV12-4|TRBJ2-3
ASTLGTTHTDTQY
>TRBV15|TRBJ2-5
ATRTGVQETQY
>TRBV7-2|TRBJ2-1
ASSLGTSGGTEQF
>TRBV5-1|TRBJ2-4
ASSFSLAGNIQY